These 20 T cell receptor beta chains originate from one sample sequenced in a study of T-cell reconstitution after alpha-beta-depleted transplantation in children. It was with unique molecular identifiers that the TCRbeta library was prepared. TCRdb reprocessed the PCR reads with MiXCR, giving one entry per CDR3 protein. This table holds approximately 800,000 distinct CDR3 sequences, 15% to 20% found once. The sample in question was PBMCs, mostly from graft donor cells, obtained 360 days after TCRalphabeta/CD19-depleted stem cell transplant. Source of these receptors: a male patient younger than 18 who had a stem cell transplant for acute lymphoblastic leukemia, so the T cells may come from the graft donor.

This clonotype was counted a few times. The CDR3 protein is CASSVDSNEQFF. The CDR3 DNA reads as TGTGCCAGCAGCGTAGACAGCAATGAGCAGTTCTTC. This chain joins TRBV9 and TRBJ2-1; D gene uncertain. With 0 bases removed from V and 6 bases from J, the gap between germline ends came to 4 bases. Germline values: CDR1 SGDLS, CDR2 YYNGEE. The CDR3 has 12 amino acids. Full variable domain (outside the CDR3, taken from reference TRBV9 and TRBJ2-1): DSGVTQTPKHLITATGQRVTLRCSPRSGDLSVYWYQQSLDQGLQFLIQYYNGEERAKGNILERFSAQQFPDLHSELNLSSLELGDSALYFCASSVDSNEQFFGPGTRLTVL.

This chain joins TRBV4-1 and TRBJ2-2, with D unclear. The germline V and J ends were trimmed by 3 bases and 4 bases, with 12 bases remaining between them. The CDR3 runs to 15 residues. Germline values: CDR1 MGHRA, CDR2 YSYEKL. The chain's CDR3 is CASSHTLVGTGELFF. The CDR3 DNA follows: TGCGCCAGCAGCCATACTCTAGTGGGCACCGGGGAGCTGTTTTTT.

This clonotype was recorded many times. V is TRBV12-3 or TRBV12-4 and J is TRBJ2-2, with 9 bases matching TRBD1. The CDR3 is 18 amino acids. The junction had 14 bases not matched to a gene; V was cut back by 5 bases and J by 4 bases. This CDR3 is CASSAYPGTGYGTGELFF. The CDR3 bases are TGTGCCAGCAGTGCGTACCCCGGGACAGGGTATGGCACCGGGGAGCTGTTTTTT.

V usage is TRBV13 and J usage is TRBJ2-5; 12 bases are shared with TRBD2. Per the germline V gene, CDR1 is PRHDT and CDR2 is FYEKMQ (reference sequence). The J segment lost 5 bases and the V segment lost 0 bases, leaving 16 bases of the junction unmatched. The CDR3 totals 20 residues. In DNA form, the CDR3 reads TGTGCCAGCAGCTTAGGCCCCCGACTAGCGGGAGATGTTTTCGATGAGACCCAGTACTTC. Amino acid sequence: CASSLGPRLAGDVFDETQYF.

The rearrangement links TRBV2 to TRBJ1-1; TRBD1 is a possible D gene (6 bases). Germline loops: CDR1 SNHLY, CDR2 FYNNEI. V lost 3 bases to trimming and J lost 4 bases, with 12 bases between them. CDR3 length equals 14 residues. The CDR3 region has the DNA TGTGCCAGCAGTGACCACAGGGTAAGCACTGAAGCTTTCTTT. Translated: CASSDHRVSTEAFF. The full variable domain, rest sourced from reference TRBV2 and TRBJ1-1, is EPEVTQTPSHQVTQMGQEVILRCVPISNHLYFYWYRQILGQKVEFLVSFYNNEISEKSEIFDDQFSVERPDGSNFTLKIRSTKLEDSAMYFCASSDHRVSTEAFFGQGTRLTVV.

This clonotype was detected only a few times. The rearrangement joins TRBV20-1 to TRBJ1-5, with D perhaps matching TRBD1 (5 bases). Germline V CDR1 and CDR2: DFQATT, SNEGSKA (reference sequence). V gave up 3 bases and J gave up 2 bases, with 14 bases separating them. This CDR3 spans 15 amino acids. This chain's CDR3 is CSASLGQAGNQPQHF. In nucleotides, the CDR3 is TGCAGTGCTAGCCTGGGGCAGGCAGGCAATCAGCCCCAGCATTTT.

This chain connects TRBV9 to TRBJ2-5; D is tentatively TRBD1 or TRBD2 (6 bases each). CDR3 length: 14 amino acids. Between the trimmed V and J ends, which lost 3 bases and 6 bases, there was a span of 15 bases. Looked up from germline, CDR1 is SGDLS and CDR2 is YYNGEE. The CDR3 region has the DNA TGTGCCAGCAGCGCCCAGAGGGGGAGGCAGACCCAGTACTTC. This encodes CASSAQRGRQTQYF.

The V gene is TRBV27, the J gene TRBJ2-1, with D perhaps TRBD1 (5 bases). This CDR3 has 15 amino acids. V shed 5 bases and J shed 8 bases, with 19 bases lying between them. Germline V gene lookup returns CDR1 MNHEY and CDR2 SMNVEV (reference sequence). This CDR3 reads CASSLTWGIFYEQFF. The CDR3 bases are TGTGCCAGCAGTCTAACGTGGGGCATTTTCTATGAGCAGTTCTTC.

V is TRBV20-1 and J is TRBJ2-1, with D perhaps matching TRBD1 (5 bases). This CDR3 is built from 14 residues. V was trimmed by 6 bases and J by 0 bases, leaving 12 bases between them. Germline CDR1 DFQATT, CDR2 SNEGSKA (reference sequence). For the CDR3, the DNA is TGCAGTGCCTCGGACATGTTCTCCTACAATGAGCAGTTCTTC. It yields the protein CSASDMFSYNEQFF.

Many counts were recorded for this clonotype. This rearrangement joins TRBV12-3 or TRBV12-4 to TRBJ2-1; D is ambiguous. The CDR3 runs to 12 residues. V lost 4 bases, J lost 7 bases, and 8 bases lay in between. The CDR3: CASSWTINEQFF. Written as DNA, the CDR3 is TGTGCCAGCAGTTGGACCATTAATGAGCAGTTCTTC.

This rearrangement joins TRBV10-3 to TRBJ1-4; TRBD1 might be the D (6 bases). There are 15 residues in the CDR3. Germline CDR1 is ENHRY and CDR2 is SYGVKD. Trimming removed 4 bases from V and 8 bases from J, with 17 bases in between. CDR3 DNA: TGTGCCATCAGTGGGACAGAGCCGGAACGAGAAAAACTGTTTTTT. Translating it yields CAISGTEPEREKLFF.

The chain couples TRBV4-1 to TRBJ1-2, with D tentatively TRBD1 (6 bases). The V gene lost 1 base and the J gene lost 1 base, with 22 bases spanning the gap. The CDR3 runs 19 residues. The germline V gene has CDR1 MGHRA and CDR2 YSYEKL. The CDR3: CASSQVGAGVGRINYGYTF. CDR3 nucleotides: TGCGCCAGCAGCCAAGTAGGGGCAGGGGTCGGGCGGATTAACTATGGCTACACCTTC.

This chain joins TRBV9 and TRBJ2-7; TRBD1 is a possible D gene (6 bases). The CDR3 loop spans 15 amino acids. V dropped 0 bases and J dropped 0 bases, with 10 bases sitting between them. Germline CDR1 SGDLS, CDR2 YYNGEE. The CDR3 sequence is CASSVVGDTSYEQYF. The CDR3 region has the DNA TGTGCCAGCAGCGTAGTAGGGGACACCTCCTACGAGCAGTACTTC.

This clonotype appeared a few times. The CDR3 protein is CASSAGTSVTDTQYF. The CDR3 nucleotides read TGCGCCAGCAGCGCCGGGACTAGTGTAACAGATACGCAGTATTTT. This chain connects TRBV5-1 to TRBJ2-3; 8 bases align to TRBD2. The trim removed 4 bases at V and 3 bases at J, leaving 7 bases unmatched. Germline V CDR1 and CDR2: SGHRS, YFSETQ. CDR3 size: 15 residues.

This clonotype has only a few counts. The chain carries TRBV2 and TRBJ2-4, with 10 bases lining up with TRBD2. Per the germline V gene, CDR1 is SNHLY and CDR2 is FYNNEI. This CDR3 region has 16 residues. V trimming: 2 bases; J trimming: 1 base; junction bases outside the gene matches: 2. Here the CDR3 DNA reads TGTGCCAGCAGTGAACTAGCGGGAGCGGCCAAAAACATTCAGTACTTC. Its protein is CASSELAGAAKNIQYF.

This clonotype was counted a few times. The rearrangement links TRBV7-2 to TRBJ1-1, with 7 bases matching TRBD1. The CDR3 has 17 amino acids. CDR1 and CDR2 (germline): SGHTA, FQGNSA. The junction had 11 bases not matched to a gene; V was cut back by 3 bases and J by 1 base. CDR3 sequence: CASSFHPTTGTNTEAFF. DNA of the CDR3: TGTGCCAGCAGCTTCCACCCTACGACAGGGACGAACACTGAAGCTTTCTTT.

Worth noting for this clonotype: Here the CDR3 omits its conserved ending phenylalanine or tryptophan, so a read error is the likely source. V gene TRBV28 combines with J gene TRBJ1-1; D is uncertain. The V end was cut by 6 bases, the J end by 1 base, with 6 bases between. Per the germline V gene, CDR1 is MDHEN and CDR2 is SYDVKM. The CDR3 consists of 12 residues. In nucleotides, the CDR3 is TGTGCCAGCAGGGAAGAGAACACTGAAGCTTTCTGT. Residues: CASREENTEAFC.

In nucleotides, the CDR3 is TGCAGTGCTAGAGATCTACGGACTGTTGGTCACGAGCAGTACTTC. Amino acid sequence: CSARDLRTVGHEQYF. This rearrangement joins TRBV20-1 to TRBJ2-7; TRBD2 is a possible D gene (5 bases). Trimming removed 0 bases from V and 5 bases from J, with 17 bases in between. There are 15 residues in the CDR3. Germline CDR1 and CDR2: DFQATT and SNEGSKA (reference sequence).

This clonotype showed up just a few times. The chain combines TRBV29-1 with TRBJ1-3; D ambiguous. Germline V gene sequence: CDR1 SQVTM, CDR2 ANQGSEA. Trimming pared 0 bases from V and 0 bases from J, leaving 9 bases between. The CDR3 length is 15 residues. The CDR3 reads CSVEDLRYSGNTIYF. CDR3 coding DNA: TGCAGCGTTGAAGATCTGAGGTACTCTGGAAACACCATATATTTT.

The sample holds a few counts of this clonotype. This chain links TRBV24-1 with TRBJ2-2; TRBD1 might be the D (6 bases). The CDR3 length is 18 residues. V lost 6 bases to trimming and J lost 5 bases, with 24 bases between them. Germline CDR1 is KGHDR and CDR2 is SFDVKD. The CDR3 bases are TGTGCCACCAGTCCTTACCCGTCTACAGGGCGGCGAACCGGGGAGCTGTTTTTT. Amino acid sequence: CATSPYPSTGRRTGELFF.